Included here is one T cell receptor beta chain sequence, with context. Its antigen is not identified. CDR1 and CDR2 from the germline V gene are ENHRY and SYGVKD. This CDR3 is 16 amino acids long. Trimming cost V 2 bases and J 5 bases, with 18 bases left between them. The data were taken from a study of T cells after yellow fever vaccination. General study findings and limits: Primary-vaccination clones mostly resurfaced post-booster (under 98% CD4, more than 85% CD8).

MiXCR, applied by TCRdb to the 5' RACE reads, yields one record per CDR3 protein. Here the sample spans approximately 160,000 distinct CDR3 sequences, about 6% being singletons. This clonotype was sampled from a man younger than 30 who received the YFV17D yellow fever vaccine. J is TRBJ1-1 and V is TRBV10-3; D is possibly TRBD1 (6 bases). The sample was CD4+ T cells sorted from PBMCs, taken on the day of the first yellow fever vaccination. CDR3 amino acids: CAISEPARGGSTEAFF. The CDR3 coding sequence is TGTGCCATCAGTGAGCCTGCCAGGGGCGGGTCGACTGAAGCTTTCTTT.